This paragraph covers one T cell receptor beta chain sequence. Its antigen is currently unknown. This CDR3 comprises 14 residues. V lost 1 base, J lost 0 bases, and 7 bases lay in between. Germline V gene lookup returns CDR1 SGHRS and CDR2 YFSETQ. The data belong to a study of a mutant IDH1 vaccine in newly diagnosed glioma. In the study overall: Investigators started vaccination 4-6 weeks after radiotherapy alone, or with temozolomide cycles.

Method: immunoSEQ multiplex PCR; TCRdb's copy keeps in-frame clones and lacks some. The table lists 52,000 or so clones, over 70% of them singletons. The time point is: week 23, last vaccination. Vaccine doses each comprised 300 ug of mutant IDH1 20-mer peptide, with topical imiquimod. New WHO grade 3 or 4 astrocytomas that were IDH1-mutant and ATRX-lost occurred in the donors. This chain uses TRBV5-1 with TRBJ1-1; unclear D gene. Sequencing was performed on PBMCs, taken from a glioma patient whose treatment included an IDH1 peptide vaccine. This receptor was obtained from a man aged 35-49 years with glioma. CDR3 bases: TGCGCCAGCAGCTTGAGGGTACTGAACACTGAAGCTTTCTTT. It codes for CASSLRVLNTEAFF.